These T cell receptor beta chains were read from a single sample in a study of neurological immune-mediated disorders. MiXCR, run by TCRdb on the 5' RACE reads, gives a single entry per CDR3 protein. Of more than 50,000 distinct CDR3 sequences in the sample, nearly 25% were seen once. Sequencing was carried out using PBMCs. These receptors were obtained from a man aged 55 to 70 with HTLV-1-associated myelopathy (HAM/TSP). The CDR3 runs from the conserved cysteine through the conserved F or W. Fields, in order: CDR3 length, J gene, clone size, D gene, V gene, CDR3 protein, CDR3 DNA. The D gene is left open where the match is weak. Clone size is shown for a subset of rows, as once, few, many or a class of expanded clone.

length: 16; J: TRBJ2-1; size: NA; D: NA; V: TRBV5-6; CDR3: CASCIIRDLRGNEQFF; DNA: TGTGCCAGCTGCATCATCCGGGACCTCCGGGGGAATGAGCAGTTCTTC
length: 11; J: TRBJ2-7; size: many; D: TRBD2; V: TRBV14; CDR3: CASSWGGEQYF; DNA: TGTGCCAGCAGCTGGGGGGGCGAGCAGTACTTC
length: 14; J: TRBJ1-6; size: many; D: TRBD1; V: TRBV20-1; CDR3: CSAQGQGINSPLHF; DNA: TGCAGTGCTCAGGGACAGGGAATTAATTCACCCCTCCACTTT
length: 15; J: TRBJ2-7; size: many; D: TRBD1; V: TRBV5-1; CDR3: CASSHGGQGHYEQYF; DNA: TGCGCCAGCAGCCACGGGGGACAGGGACACTACGAGCAGTACTTC
length: 15; J: TRBJ2-3; size: many; D: TRBD1; V: TRBV5-1; CDR3: CASSLGQGSTDTQYF; DNA: TGCGCCAGCAGCTTGGGACAGGGCAGCACAGATACGCAGTATTTT
length: 13; J: TRBJ1-1; size: NA; D: TRBD1; V: TRBV3-1; CDR3: CASRQGVNTEAFF; DNA: TGTGCCAGCCGACAGGGGGTCAACACTGAAGCTTTCTTT
length: 14; J: TRBJ2-2; size: NA; D: NA; V: TRBV15; CDR3: CATEDPLAAGELFF; DNA: TGTGCCACCGAGGACCCCCTTGCGGCCGGGGAGCTGTTTTTT
length: 15; J: TRBJ2-3; size: few; D: NA; V: TRBV4-1; CDR3: CASSQSSLRTDTQYF; DNA: TGCGCCAGCAGCCAATCCTCGCTCCGCACAGATACGCAGTATTTT
length: 13; J: TRBJ2-5; size: many; D: NA; V: TRBV5-1; CDR3: CASSFFSQETQYF; DNA: TGCGCCAGCAGCTTCTTTTCGCAAGAGACCCAGTACTTC
length: 19; J: TRBJ2-3; size: many; D: NA; V: TRBV7-9; CDR3: CASSSGIVVRGVGTDTQYF; DNA: TGTGCCAGCAGCTCCGGTATAGTGGTCAGGGGCGTGGGGACAGATACGCAGTATTTT
length: 12; J: TRBJ1-2; size: many; D: NA; V: TRBV19; CDR3: CASSSDTGGYTF; DNA: TGTGCCAGTAGTTCTGACACAGGGGGCTACACCTTC
length: 16; J: TRBJ1-5; size: NA; D: NA; V: TRBV28; CDR3: CASSSPGHPTGQPQHF; DNA: TGTGCCAGCAGTTCACCGGGACACCCGACCGGGCAGCCCCAGCATTTT
length: 15; J: TRBJ2-1; size: NA; D: NA; V: TRBV29-1; CDR3: CSVELGERAYNEQFF; DNA: TGCAGCGTTGAATTGGGGGAGCGGGCCTACAATGAGCAGTTCTTC
length: 14; J: TRBJ2-5; size: many; D: NA; V: TRBV29-1; CDR3: CSVDLTGWGETQYF; DNA: TGCAGCGTTGATTTAACAGGGTGGGGTGAGACCCAGTACTTC
length: 13; J: TRBJ1-1; size: many; D: NA; V: TRBV5-1; CDR3: CASSLEGSPGAFF; DNA: TGCGCCAGCAGCTTGGAAGGGAGTCCGGGAGCTTTCTTT
length: 14; J: TRBJ1-5; size: many; D: TRBD1; V: TRBV20-1; CDR3: CSAWTGGVGQPQHF; DNA: TGCAGTGCTTGGACAGGGGGCGTGGGTCAGCCCCAGCATTTT
length: 15; J: TRBJ2-2; size: NA; D: TRBD2; V: TRBV9; CDR3: CASSVGLAGTGELFF; DNA: TGTGCCAGCAGCGTAGGTCTAGCGGGAACCGGGGAGCTGTTTTTT
length: 15; J: TRBJ2-2; size: many; D: NA; V: TRBV5-1; CDR3: CASSFGGMNTGELFF; DNA: TGCGCCAGCAGCTTTGGCGGGATGAACACCGGGGAGCTGTTTTTT
length: 17; J: TRBJ2-4; size: many; D: TRBD2; V: TRBV20-1; CDR3: CSAETSGRDGAKNIQYF; DNA: TGCAGTGCTGAGACTAGCGGGAGGGATGGGGCCAAAAACATTCAGTACTTC
length: 15; J: TRBJ2-5; size: many; D: TRBD2; V: TRBV29-1; CDR3: CSVEGVAGGVETQYF; DNA: TGCAGCGTTGAAGGGGTAGCGGGCGGGGTGGAGACCCAGTACTTC
length: 13; J: TRBJ2-1; size: NA; D: NA; V: TRBV28; CDR3: CASSGSLTNEQFF; DNA: TGTGCCAGCAGCGGGAGTCTAACGAATGAGCAGTTCTTC
length: 14; J: TRBJ2-1; size: many; D: NA; V: TRBV7-8; CDR3: CASSPPGGRDEQFF; DNA: TGTGCCAGCAGCCCCCCCGGGGGGCGGGATGAGCAGTTCTTC
length: 15; J: TRBJ1-3; size: many; D: NA; V: TRBV5-1; CDR3: CASSLNRDSRGTIYF; DNA: TGCGCCAGCAGCTTAAATCGGGACTCAAGGGGGACCATATATTTT
length: 20; J: TRBJ2-1; size: many; D: TRBD2; V: TRBV28; CDR3: CASSPTVGRGRTHTHNEQFF; DNA: TGTGCCAGCAGTCCGACGGTCGGGAGGGGAAGAACACACACACACAATGAGCAGTTCTTC
length: 13; J: TRBJ1-1; size: many; D: NA; V: TRBV20-1; CDR3: CSALPSTNTEAFF; DNA: TGCAGTGCTTTACCCTCTACGAACACTGAAGCTTTCTTT
length: 16; J: TRBJ2-3; size: many; D: NA; V: TRBV7-9; CDR3: CASSFQSFRSTDTQYF; DNA: TGTGCCAGCAGCTTTCAATCGTTTAGAAGCACAGATACGCAGTATTTT
length: 15; J: TRBJ2-1; size: many; D: TRBD2; V: TRBV10-3; CDR3: CAIKKEASGMLEQFF; DNA: TGTGCCATCAAGAAGGAGGCTAGCGGGATGCTTGAGCAGTTCTTC
length: 13; J: TRBJ2-7; size: many; D: TRBD1; V: TRBV5-1; CDR3: CASSFQGAYEQYF; DNA: TGCGCCAGCAGCTTCCAGGGGGCCTACGAGCAGTACTTC
length: 14; J: TRBJ2-5; size: few; D: TRBD2; V: TRBV29-1; CDR3: CSVESSGISETQYF; DNA: TGCAGCGTTGAGTCTAGCGGGATTAGCGAGACCCAGTACTTC
length: 15; J: TRBJ1-2; size: few; D: TRBD1; V: TRBV5-1; CDR3: CASSLALQGAYGYTF; DNA: TGCGCCAGCAGCTTGGCCTTACAGGGGGCTTATGGCTACACCTTC
length: 16; J: TRBJ2-2; size: few; D: TRBD2; V: TRBV13; CDR3: CASSERLAGRTGELFF; DNA: TGTGCCAGCAGCGAACGACTAGCGGGAAGAACCGGGGAGCTGTTTTTT
length: 15; J: TRBJ2-7; size: NA; D: NA; V: TRBV10-3; CDR3: CAIRVPQGQCYEQYF; DNA: TGTGCCATCAGAGTGCCTCAAGGACAGTGCTACGAGCAGTACTTC
length: 16; J: TRBJ2-1; size: NA; D: TRBD2; V: TRBV24-1; CDR3: CATSPHGTSGNNEQFF; DNA: TGTGCCACCAGTCCCCACGGGACTAGCGGGAACAATGAGCAGTTCTTC
length: 14; J: TRBJ2-5; size: few; D: NA; V: TRBV6-1; CDR3: CASRAGQNQETQYF; DNA: TGTGCCAGCAGGGCGGGACAAAACCAAGAGACCCAGTACTTC
length: 13; J: TRBJ2-1; size: many; D: TRBD1; V: TRBV12-3/TRBV12-4; CDR3: CASLGTGNNEQFF; DNA: TGTGCCAGTTTGGGGACAGGGAACAATGAGCAGTTCTTC
length: 15; J: TRBJ2-3; size: few; D: TRBD2; V: TRBV20-1; CDR3: CSASTIAGAPDTQYF; DNA: TGCAGTGCTAGTACCATAGCGGGAGCCCCAGATACGCAGTATTTT
length: 13; J: TRBJ1-2; size: NA; D: NA; V: TRBV24-1; CDR3: CATSQTGLGGYTF; DNA: TGTGCCACCAGCCAAACAGGGCTCGGGGGCTACACCTTC
length: 14; J: TRBJ2-1; size: many; D: TRBD1; V: TRBV5-1; CDR3: CASSKSQQDRGRFF; DNA: TGCGCCAGCAGCAAGTCACAGCAGGACAGGGGGCGATTCTTC
length: 15; J: TRBJ1-5; size: many; D: NA; V: TRBV25-1; CDR3: CASSESGALGQPQHF; DNA: TGTGCCAGCAGTGAATCAGGGGCTTTAGGTCAGCCCCAGCATTTT
length: 12; J: TRBJ1-1; size: many; D: NA; V: TRBV29-1; CDR3: CSAGERLGEAFF; DNA: TGCAGCGCCGGGGAGCGACTGGGTGAAGCTTTCTTT
length: 15; J: TRBJ2-1; size: NA; D: NA; V: TRBV5-8; CDR3: CASSLAKVRGNEQFF; DNA: TGTGCCAGCAGCTTGGCCAAGGTGCGGGGCAATGAGCAGTTCTTC
length: 15; J: TRBJ2-7; size: NA; D: TRBD1; V: TRBV28; CDR3: CASSLWGTGINEQYF; DNA: TGTGCCAGCAGTTTATGGGGGACAGGGATCAACGAGCAGTACTTC
length: 16; J: TRBJ2-1; size: many; D: NA; V: TRBV27; CDR3: CASRSRLASSYNEQFF; DNA: TGTGCCAGCCGATCCCGCTTAGCGAGCTCCTACAATGAGCAGTTCTTC
length: 14; J: TRBJ2-1; size: NA; D: TRBD2; V: TRBV20-1; CDR3: CSASLSLADNEQFF; DNA: TGCAGTGCTAGCCTTTCACTAGCGGACAATGAGCAGTTCTTC
length: 18; J: TRBJ1-5; size: once; D: NA; V: TRBV3-1; CDR3: CASNQVRDFHYSNQPHHF; DNA: TGTGCCAGCAACCAAGTCAGAGACTTCCATTATAGCAATCAGCCCCATCATTTT
length: 11; J: TRBJ1-2; size: once; D: NA; V: TRBV5-1; CDR3: CASPSQDGYTF; DNA: TGCGCCAGCCCCTCCCAGGATGGCTACACCTTC
length: 12; J: TRBJ1-1; size: many; D: NA; V: TRBV29-1; CDR3: CSVTDGYTEAFF; DNA: TGCAGCGTCACTGACGGATACACTGAAGCTTTCTTT
length: 15; J: TRBJ2-1; size: many; D: TRBD2; V: TRBV20-1; CDR3: CSARGGLAGPVEQFF; DNA: TGCAGTGCTAGAGGAGGACTAGCGGGACCCGTGGAGCAGTTCTTC